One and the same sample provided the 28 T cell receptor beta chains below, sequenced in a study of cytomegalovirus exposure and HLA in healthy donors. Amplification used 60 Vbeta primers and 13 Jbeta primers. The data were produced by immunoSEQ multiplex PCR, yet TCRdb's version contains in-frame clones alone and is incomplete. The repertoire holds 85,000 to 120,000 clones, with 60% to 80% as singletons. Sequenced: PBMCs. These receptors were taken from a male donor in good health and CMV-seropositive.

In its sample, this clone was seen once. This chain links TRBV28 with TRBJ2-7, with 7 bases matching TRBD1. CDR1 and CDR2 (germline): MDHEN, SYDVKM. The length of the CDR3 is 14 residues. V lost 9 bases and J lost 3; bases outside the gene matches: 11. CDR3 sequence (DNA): TGTGCCAGTAATGAAGGGGGCGAAATCTACGAGCAGTACTTC. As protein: CASNEGGEIYEQYF.

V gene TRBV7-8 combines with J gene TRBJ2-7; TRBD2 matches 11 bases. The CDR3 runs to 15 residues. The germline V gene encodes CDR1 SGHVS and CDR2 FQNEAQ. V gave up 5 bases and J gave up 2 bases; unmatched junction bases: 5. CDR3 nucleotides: TGTGCCAGCAGCGAACTAGCGGGAGCCACCTACGAGCAGTACTTC. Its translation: CASSELAGATYEQYF. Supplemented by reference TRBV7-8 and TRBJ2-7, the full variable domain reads GAGVSQSPRYKVAKRGQDVALRCDPISGHVSLFWYQQALGQGPEFLTYFQNEAQLDKSGLPSDRFFAERPEGSVSTLKIQRTQQEDSAVYLCASSELAGATYEQYFGPGTRLTVT.

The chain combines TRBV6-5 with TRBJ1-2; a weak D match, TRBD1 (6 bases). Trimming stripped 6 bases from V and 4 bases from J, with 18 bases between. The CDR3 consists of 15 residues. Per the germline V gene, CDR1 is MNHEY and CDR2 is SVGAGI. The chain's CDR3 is CASRPADRPFYGYTF. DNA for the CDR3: TGTGCCAGCAGACCGGCGGACAGACCGTTCTATGGCTACACCTTC.

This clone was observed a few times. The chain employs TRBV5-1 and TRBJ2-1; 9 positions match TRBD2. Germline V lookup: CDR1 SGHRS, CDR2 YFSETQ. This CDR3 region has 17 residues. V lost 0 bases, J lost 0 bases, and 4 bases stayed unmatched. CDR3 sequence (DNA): TGCGCCAGCAGCTTGGCTAGCGGGATGGGCTCCTACAATGAGCAGTTCTTC. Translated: CASSLASGMGSYNEQFF.

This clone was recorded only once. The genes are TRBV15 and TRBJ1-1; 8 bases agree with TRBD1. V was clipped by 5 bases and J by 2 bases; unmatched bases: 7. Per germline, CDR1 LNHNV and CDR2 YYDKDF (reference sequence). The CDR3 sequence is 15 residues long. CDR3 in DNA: TGTGCCACCAGCTGGCGGACAGGGAGCAACACTGAAGCTTTCTTT. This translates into CATSWRTGSNTEAFF.

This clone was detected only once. The DNA for the CDR3 is TGTGCCAGCAGCTTAGTTCGGGGGGTCAGCACAGATACGCAGTATTTT. Translation gives CASSLVRGVSTDTQYF. This sequence joins TRBV7-2 and TRBJ2-3, with 7 bases that match TRBD2. CDR1 is SGHTA and CDR2 is FQGNSA in the germline V gene. The junction had 4 bases not matched to a gene; V was cut back by 1 base and J by 0 bases. The CDR3 spans 16 residues.

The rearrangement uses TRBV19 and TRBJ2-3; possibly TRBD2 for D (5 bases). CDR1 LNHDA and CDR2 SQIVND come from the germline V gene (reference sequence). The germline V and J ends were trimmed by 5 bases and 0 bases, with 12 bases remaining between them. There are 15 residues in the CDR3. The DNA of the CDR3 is TGTGCCAGTAGTTTAGGGCGGACTAGCACAGATACGCAGTATTTT. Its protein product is CASSLGRTSTDTQYF.

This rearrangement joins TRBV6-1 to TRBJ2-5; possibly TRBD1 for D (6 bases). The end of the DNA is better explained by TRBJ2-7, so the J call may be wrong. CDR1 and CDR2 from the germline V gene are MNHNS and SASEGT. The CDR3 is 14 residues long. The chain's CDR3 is CASNLDRRSYEQYF. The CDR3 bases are TGTGCCAGCAACCTGGACAGAAGATCCTACGAGCAGTACTTC.

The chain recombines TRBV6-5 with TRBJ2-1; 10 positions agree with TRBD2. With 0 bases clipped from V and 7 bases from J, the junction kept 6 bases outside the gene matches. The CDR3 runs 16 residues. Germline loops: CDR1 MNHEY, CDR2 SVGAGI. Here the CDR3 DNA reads TGTGCCAGCAGTTACTCGCTAGCGGGAGACCGAAATGAGCAGTTCTTC. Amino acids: CASSYSLAGDRNEQFF.

CDR3 in DNA: TGTGCCAGCACCTTCCCGGAGGGACTAGCCCCAACCGGGGAGCTGTTTTTT. Amino acid sequence: CASTFPEGLAPTGELFF. The chain carries TRBV7-9 and TRBJ2-2; 9 positions match TRBD2. The CDR3 contains 17 residues. The V gene end was trimmed by 7 bases and the J gene end by 5 bases; junction bases not matched to a gene: 14. CDR1 is SEHNR, CDR2 FQNEAQ, per germline (reference sequence).

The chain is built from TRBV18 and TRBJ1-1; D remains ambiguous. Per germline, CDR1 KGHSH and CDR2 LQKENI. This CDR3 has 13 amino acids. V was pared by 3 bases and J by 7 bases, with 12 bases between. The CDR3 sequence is CASSPVEQIEAFF. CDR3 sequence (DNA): TGTGCCAGCTCACCGGTAGAACAGATTGAAGCTTTCTTT.

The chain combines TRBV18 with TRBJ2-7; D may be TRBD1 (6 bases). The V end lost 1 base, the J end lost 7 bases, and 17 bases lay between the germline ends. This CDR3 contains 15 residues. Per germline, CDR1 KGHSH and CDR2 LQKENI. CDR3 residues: CASSPQGGPSREQYF. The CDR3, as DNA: TGTGCCAGCTCACCACAAGGGGGTCCCTCGAGAGAGCAGTACTTC.

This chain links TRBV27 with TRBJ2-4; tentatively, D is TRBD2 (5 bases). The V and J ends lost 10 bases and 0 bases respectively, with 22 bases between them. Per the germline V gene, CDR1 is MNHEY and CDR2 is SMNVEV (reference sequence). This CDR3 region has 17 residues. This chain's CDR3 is CAMKLGAAQGAKNIQYF. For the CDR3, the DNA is TGTGCCATGAAACTAGGCGCCGCTCAAGGAGCCAAAAACATTCAGTACTTC.

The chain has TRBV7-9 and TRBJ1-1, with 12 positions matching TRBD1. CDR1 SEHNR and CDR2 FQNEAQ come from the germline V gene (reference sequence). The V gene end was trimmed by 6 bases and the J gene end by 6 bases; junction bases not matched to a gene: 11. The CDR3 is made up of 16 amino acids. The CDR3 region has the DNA TGTGCCAGCAGTACCCCCCTGGGGACAGGGGGCCCTGAAGCTTTCTTT. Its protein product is CASSTPLGTGGPEAFF.

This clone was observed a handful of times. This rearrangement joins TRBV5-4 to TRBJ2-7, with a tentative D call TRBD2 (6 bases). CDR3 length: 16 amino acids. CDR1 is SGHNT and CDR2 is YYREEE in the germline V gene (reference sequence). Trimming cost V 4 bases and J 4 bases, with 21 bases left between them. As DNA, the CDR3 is TGTGCCAGCAGCGGGTTGAGGCAGGAGGGGCTTTACGAGCAGTACTTC. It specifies CASSGLRQEGLYEQYF.

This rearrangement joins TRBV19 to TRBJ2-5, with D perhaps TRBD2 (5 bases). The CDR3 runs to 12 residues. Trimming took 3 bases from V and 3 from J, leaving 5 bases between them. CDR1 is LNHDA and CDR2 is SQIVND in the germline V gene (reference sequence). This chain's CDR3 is CASSIGEETQYF. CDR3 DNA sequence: TGTGCCAGTAGTATCGGGGAAGAGACCCAGTACTTC.

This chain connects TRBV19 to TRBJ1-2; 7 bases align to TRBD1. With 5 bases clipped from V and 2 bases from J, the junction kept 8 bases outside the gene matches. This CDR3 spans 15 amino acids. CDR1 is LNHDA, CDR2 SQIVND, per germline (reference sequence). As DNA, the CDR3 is TGTGCCAGTAGTGTTGACAGGGAATGGAACTATGGCTACACCTTC. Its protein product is CASSVDREWNYGYTF.

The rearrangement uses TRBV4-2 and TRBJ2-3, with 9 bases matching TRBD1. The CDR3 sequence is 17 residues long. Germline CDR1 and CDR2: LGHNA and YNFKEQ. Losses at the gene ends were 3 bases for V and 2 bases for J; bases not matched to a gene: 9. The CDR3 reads CASSQLGQGPITDTQYF. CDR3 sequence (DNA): TGTGCCAGCAGCCAGTTAGGACAGGGGCCCATCACAGATACGCAGTATTTT.

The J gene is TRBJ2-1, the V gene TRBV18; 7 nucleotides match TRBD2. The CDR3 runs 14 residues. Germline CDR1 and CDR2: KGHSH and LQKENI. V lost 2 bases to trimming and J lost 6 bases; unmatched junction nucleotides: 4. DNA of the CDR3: TGTGCCAGCTCACCAGGACTAGTTGGCAATGAGCAGTTCTTC. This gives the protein CASSPGLVGNEQFF.

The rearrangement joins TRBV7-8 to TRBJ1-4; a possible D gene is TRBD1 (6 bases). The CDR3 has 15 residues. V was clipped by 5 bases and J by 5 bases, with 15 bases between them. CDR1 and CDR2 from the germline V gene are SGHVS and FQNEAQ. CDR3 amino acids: CASSPRTVQNEKLFF. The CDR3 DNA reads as TGTGCCAGCAGCCCCCGGACAGTCCAAAATGAAAAACTGTTTTTT.

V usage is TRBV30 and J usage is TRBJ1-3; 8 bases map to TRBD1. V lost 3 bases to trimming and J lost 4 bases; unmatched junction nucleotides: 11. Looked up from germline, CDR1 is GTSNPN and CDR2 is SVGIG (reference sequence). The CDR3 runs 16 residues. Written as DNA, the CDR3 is TGTGCCTGGAGCCTCCGCGGACAGGGCGTAGGAAACACCATATATTTT. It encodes CAWSLRGQGVGNTIYF.

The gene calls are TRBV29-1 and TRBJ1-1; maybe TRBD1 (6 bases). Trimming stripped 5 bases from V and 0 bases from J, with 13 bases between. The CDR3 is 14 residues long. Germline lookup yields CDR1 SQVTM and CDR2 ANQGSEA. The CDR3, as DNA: TGCAGCGTTTCCCGGACAGAAGTGAACACTGAAGCTTTCTTT. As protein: CSVSRTEVNTEAFF.

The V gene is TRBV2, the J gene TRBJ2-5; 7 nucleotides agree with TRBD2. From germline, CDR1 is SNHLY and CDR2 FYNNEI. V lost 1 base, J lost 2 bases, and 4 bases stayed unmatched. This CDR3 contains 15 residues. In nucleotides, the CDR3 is TGTGCCAGCAGTGAAGTGGGGGGGGAACAAGAGACCCAGTACTTC. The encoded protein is CASSEVGGEQETQYF.

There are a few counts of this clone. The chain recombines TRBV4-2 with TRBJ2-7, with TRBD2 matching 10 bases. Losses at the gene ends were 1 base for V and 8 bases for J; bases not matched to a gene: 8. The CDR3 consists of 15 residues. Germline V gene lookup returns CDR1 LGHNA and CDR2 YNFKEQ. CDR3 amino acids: CASSQVASGRNQQYF. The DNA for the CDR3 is TGTGCCAGCAGCCAAGTCGCTAGCGGGAGAAATCAGCAGTACTTC.

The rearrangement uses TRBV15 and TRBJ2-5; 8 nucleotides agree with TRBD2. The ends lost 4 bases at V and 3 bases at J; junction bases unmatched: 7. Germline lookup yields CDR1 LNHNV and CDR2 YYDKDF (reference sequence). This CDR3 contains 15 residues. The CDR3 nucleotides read TGTGCCACCAGCACAGCCAGCGGGGGCAAAGAGACCCAGTACTTC. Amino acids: CATSTASGGKETQYF. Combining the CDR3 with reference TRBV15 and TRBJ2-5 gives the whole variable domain DAMVIQNPRYQVTQFGKPVTLSCSQTLNHNVMYWYQQKSSQAPKLLFHYYDKDFNNEADTPDNFQSRRPNTSFCFLDIRSPGLGDTAMYLCATSTASGGKETQYFGPGTRLLVL.

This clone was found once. CDR3 in DNA: TGTGCCAGCAGTGCCACGACTAGTCAAGGCTACAATGAGCAGTTCTTC. It specifies CASSATTSQGYNEQFF. V is TRBV6-4 and J is TRBJ2-1, with D possibly being TRBD2 (6 bases). CDR1 and CDR2 (germline): MRHNA, SNTAGT. Between the trimmed V and J ends, which lost 4 bases and 3 bases, there was a span of 16 bases. This CDR3 comprises 16 residues.

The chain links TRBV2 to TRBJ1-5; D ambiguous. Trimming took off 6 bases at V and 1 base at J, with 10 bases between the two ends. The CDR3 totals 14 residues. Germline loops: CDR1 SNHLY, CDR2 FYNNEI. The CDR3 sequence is CASSAVRSNQPQHF. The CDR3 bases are TGTGCCAGCAGCGCGGTGCGGAGCAATCAGCCCCAGCATTTT.

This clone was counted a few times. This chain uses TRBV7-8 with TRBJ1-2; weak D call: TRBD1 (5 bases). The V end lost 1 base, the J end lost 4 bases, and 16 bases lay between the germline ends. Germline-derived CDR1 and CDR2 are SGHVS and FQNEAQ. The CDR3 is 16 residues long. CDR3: CASSLDRTPRGYGYTF. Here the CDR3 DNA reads TGTGCCAGCAGCTTAGACCGGACACCCCGCGGCTATGGCTACACCTTC.